Presented here are 3 T cell receptor beta chains from one specimen sequenced in a study of neoadjuvant anti-PD-1 for oral cavity cancer. As to time point: after neoadjuvant nivolumab, at surgical resection. Assay used: immunoSEQ multiplex PCR; TCRdb lists only in-frame clones, some missing. The sample lists several thousand clones; about 67% were seen once. This material consisted of PBMCs, taken after nivolumab (anti-PD-1) treatment. These TCRs come from a person aged 35 to 85 with oral cavity squamous cell carcinoma.

This clone was recorded a few times. This sequence joins TRBV6-1 and TRBJ2-7; 9 bases fit TRBD2. V lost 5 bases, J lost 2 bases, and 7 bases stayed unmatched. The CDR3 sequence is 15 residues long. CDR1 MNHNS and CDR2 SASEGT come from the germline V gene. The CDR3 protein is CASSLSGGITYEQYF. The CDR3, as DNA: TGTGCCAGCAGTCTGAGCGGGGGGATTACCTACGAGCAGTACTTC.

The chain couples TRBV9 to TRBJ2-3, with D possibly being TRBD1 (5 bases). The germline CDR1 and CDR2 sequences are SGDLS and YYNGEE. The CDR3 totals 15 residues. V lost 0 bases, J lost 0 bases, and 8 bases lay in between. This CDR3 is CASSVGTTSTDTQYF. Here the CDR3 DNA reads TGTGCCAGCAGCGTAGGGACAACTAGCACAGATACGCAGTATTTT.

This clone was recorded a few times. V gene TRBV19 combines with J gene TRBJ1-1; 9 bases are shared with TRBD1. The CDR3 is made up of 14 amino acids. V was pared by 9 bases and J by 5 bases, with 10 bases of the junction left unmatched. CDR1 is LNHDA, CDR2 SQIVND, per germline (reference sequence). The CDR3 protein is CASQSRDRETEAFF. The CDR3 DNA is TGTGCCAGCCAATCCCGGGACAGGGAGACTGAAGCTTTCTTT.